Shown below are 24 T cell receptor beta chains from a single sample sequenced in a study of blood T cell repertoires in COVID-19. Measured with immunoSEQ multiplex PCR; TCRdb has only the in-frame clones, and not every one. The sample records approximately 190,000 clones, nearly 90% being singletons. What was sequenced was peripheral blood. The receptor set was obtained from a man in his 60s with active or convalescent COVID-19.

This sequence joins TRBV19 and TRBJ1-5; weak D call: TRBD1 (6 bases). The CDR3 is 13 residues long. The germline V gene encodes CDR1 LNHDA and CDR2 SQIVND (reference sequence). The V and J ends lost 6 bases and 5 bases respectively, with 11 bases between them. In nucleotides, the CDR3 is TGTGCCAGTAGCAACAGGGCTGATCAGCCCCAGCATTTT. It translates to CASSNRADQPQHF.

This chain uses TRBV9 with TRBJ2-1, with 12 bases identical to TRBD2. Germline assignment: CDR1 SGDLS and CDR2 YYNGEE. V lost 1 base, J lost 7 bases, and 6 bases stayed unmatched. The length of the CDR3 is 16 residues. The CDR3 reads CASSVRLAGGLNEQFF. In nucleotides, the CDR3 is TGTGCCAGCAGCGTAAGGCTAGCGGGGGGGCTTAATGAGCAGTTCTTC.

CDR3 coding DNA: TGTGCCAGCAGCCCAGGACAGGGGAACTCTGGAAACACCATATATTTT. Translation: CASSPGQGNSGNTIYF. The genes are TRBV7-6 and TRBJ1-3, with 9 bases identical to TRBD1. The V gene end was trimmed by 5 bases and the J gene end by 0 bases; junction bases not matched to a gene: 5. This CDR3 region has 16 residues. Germline V gene lookup returns CDR1 SGHVS and CDR2 FNYEAQ.

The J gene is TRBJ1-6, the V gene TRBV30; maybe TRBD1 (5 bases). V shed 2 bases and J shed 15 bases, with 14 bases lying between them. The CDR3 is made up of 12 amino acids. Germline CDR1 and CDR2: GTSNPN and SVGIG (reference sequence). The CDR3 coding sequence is TGTGCCTGGAGTCAAGGGGCCGGATACCTCCACTTT. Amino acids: CAWSQGAGYLHF.

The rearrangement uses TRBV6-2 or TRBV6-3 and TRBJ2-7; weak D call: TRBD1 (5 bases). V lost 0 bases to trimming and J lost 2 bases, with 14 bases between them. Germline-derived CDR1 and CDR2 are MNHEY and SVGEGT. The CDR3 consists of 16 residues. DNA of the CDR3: TGTGCCAGCAGTTACTCGATGGGTCCAGGGCCCTACGAGCAGTACTTC. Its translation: CASSYSMGPGPYEQYF.

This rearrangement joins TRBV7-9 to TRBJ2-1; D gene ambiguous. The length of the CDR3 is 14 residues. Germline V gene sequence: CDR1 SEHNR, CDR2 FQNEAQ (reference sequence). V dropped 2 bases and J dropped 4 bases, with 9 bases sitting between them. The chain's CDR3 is CASSLMSVYNEQFF. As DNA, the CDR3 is TGTGCCAGCAGCTTAATGTCAGTTTACAATGAGCAGTTCTTC.

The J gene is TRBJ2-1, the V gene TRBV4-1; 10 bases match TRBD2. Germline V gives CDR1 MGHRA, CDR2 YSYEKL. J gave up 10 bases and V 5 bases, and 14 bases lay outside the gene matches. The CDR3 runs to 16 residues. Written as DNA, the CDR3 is TGCGCCAGCAGCATAGAGGTTGCTAGCGGGGGCAGGGAGCAGTTCTTC. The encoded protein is CASSIEVASGGREQFF.

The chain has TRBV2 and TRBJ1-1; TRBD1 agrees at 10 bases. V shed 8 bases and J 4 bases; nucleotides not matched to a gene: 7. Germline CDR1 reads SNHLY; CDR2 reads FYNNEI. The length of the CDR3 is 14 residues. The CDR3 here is CASFWTGGPTEAFF. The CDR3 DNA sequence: TGTGCCAGCTTCTGGACAGGGGGACCCACTGAAGCTTTCTTT.

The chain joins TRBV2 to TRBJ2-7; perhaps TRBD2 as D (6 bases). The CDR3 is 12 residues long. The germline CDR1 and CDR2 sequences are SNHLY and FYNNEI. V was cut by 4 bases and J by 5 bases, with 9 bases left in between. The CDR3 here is CASSASGDEQYF. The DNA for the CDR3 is TGTGCCAGCAGTGCATCGGGGGACGAGCAGTACTTC.

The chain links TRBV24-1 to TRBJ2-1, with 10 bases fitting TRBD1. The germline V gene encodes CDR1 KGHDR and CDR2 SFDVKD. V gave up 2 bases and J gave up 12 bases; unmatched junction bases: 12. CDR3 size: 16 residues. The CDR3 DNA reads TGTGCCACCAGTGATTCCGGGACAGGGGATACATTTGTGCAGTTCTTC. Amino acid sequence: CATSDSGTGDTFVQFF.

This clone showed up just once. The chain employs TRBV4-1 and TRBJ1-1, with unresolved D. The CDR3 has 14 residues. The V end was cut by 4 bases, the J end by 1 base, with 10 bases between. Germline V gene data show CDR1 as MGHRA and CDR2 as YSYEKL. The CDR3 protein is CASSPLQWNTEAFF. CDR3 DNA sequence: TGCGCCAGCAGCCCTCTACAGTGGAACACTGAAGCTTTCTTT.

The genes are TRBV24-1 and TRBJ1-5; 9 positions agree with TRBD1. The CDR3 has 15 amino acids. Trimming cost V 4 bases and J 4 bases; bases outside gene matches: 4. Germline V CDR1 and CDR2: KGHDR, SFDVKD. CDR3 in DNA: TGTGCCACCAGTGAGGCCGGGACAGGGAATCAGCCCCAGCATTTT. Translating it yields CATSEAGTGNQPQHF.

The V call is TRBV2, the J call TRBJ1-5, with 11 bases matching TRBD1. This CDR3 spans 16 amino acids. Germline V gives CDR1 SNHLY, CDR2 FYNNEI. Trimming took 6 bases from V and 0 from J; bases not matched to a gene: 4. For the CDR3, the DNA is TGTGCCAGCAGGGGGACAGGGGGGTATAGCAATCAGCCCCAGCATTTT. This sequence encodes CASRGTGGYSNQPQHF.

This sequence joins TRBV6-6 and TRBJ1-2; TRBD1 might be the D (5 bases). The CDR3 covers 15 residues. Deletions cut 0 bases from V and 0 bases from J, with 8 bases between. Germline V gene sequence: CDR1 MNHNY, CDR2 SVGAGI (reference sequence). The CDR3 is CASSYSGGSNYGYTF. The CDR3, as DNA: TGTGCCAGCAGTTACTCGGGGGGGTCTAACTATGGCTACACCTTC.

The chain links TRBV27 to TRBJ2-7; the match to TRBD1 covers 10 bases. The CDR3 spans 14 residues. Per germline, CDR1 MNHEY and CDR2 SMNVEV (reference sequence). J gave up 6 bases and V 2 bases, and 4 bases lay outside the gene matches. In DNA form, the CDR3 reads TGTGCCAGCAGTTTAAGTAGGACAGGGGGCGAGCAGTACTTC. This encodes CASSLSRTGGEQYF.

CDR3 in DNA: TGCGCCAGCAGCCAAGAGCCGGGACTAGGGGAATACGAGCAGTACTTC. Translation: CASSQEPGLGEYEQYF. The chain couples TRBV4-1 to TRBJ2-7; 8 bases fit TRBD2. V dropped 0 bases and J dropped 4; count of bases not matched to a gene: 8. Per the germline V gene, CDR1 is MGHRA and CDR2 is YSYEKL. This CDR3 has 16 amino acids.

The CDR3 reads CASKGESWGNEQFF. CDR3 DNA: TGTGCCAGCAAGGGAGAGTCATGGGGCAATGAGCAGTTCTTC. V and J are TRBV27 and TRBJ2-1; the D gene is possibly TRBD2 (5 bases). Per germline, CDR1 MNHEY and CDR2 SMNVEV (reference sequence). The ends were cut back, 7 bases at V and 6 bases at J, with 16 bases in the middle. The CDR3 runs to 14 residues.

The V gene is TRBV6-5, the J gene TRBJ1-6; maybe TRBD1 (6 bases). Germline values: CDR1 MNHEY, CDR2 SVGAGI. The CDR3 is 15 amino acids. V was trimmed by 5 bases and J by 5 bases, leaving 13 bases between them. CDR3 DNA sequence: TGTGCCAGCAGTATCGACAGGCACGATAATTCACCCCTCCACTTT. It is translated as CASSIDRHDNSPLHF.

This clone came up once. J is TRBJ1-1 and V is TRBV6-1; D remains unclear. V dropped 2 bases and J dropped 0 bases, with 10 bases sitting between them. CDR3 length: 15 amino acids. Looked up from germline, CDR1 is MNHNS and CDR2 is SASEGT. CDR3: CASSETPLMNTEAFF. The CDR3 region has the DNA TGTGCCAGCAGTGAAACACCACTAATGAACACTGAAGCTTTCTTT.

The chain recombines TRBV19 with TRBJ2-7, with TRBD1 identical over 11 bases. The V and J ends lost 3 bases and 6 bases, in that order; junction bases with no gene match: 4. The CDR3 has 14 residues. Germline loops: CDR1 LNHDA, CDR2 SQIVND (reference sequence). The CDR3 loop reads CASSIWDRGSEQYF. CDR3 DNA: TGTGCCAGTAGTATCTGGGACAGGGGGTCCGAGCAGTACTTC.

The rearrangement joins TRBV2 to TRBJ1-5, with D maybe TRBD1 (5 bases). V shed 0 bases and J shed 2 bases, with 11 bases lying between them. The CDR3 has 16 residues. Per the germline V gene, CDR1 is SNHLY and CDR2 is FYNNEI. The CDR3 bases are TGTGCCAGCAGTGAAGCTAAAGGGGCGGGCAATCAGCCCCAGCATTTT. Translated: CASSEAKGAGNQPQHF.

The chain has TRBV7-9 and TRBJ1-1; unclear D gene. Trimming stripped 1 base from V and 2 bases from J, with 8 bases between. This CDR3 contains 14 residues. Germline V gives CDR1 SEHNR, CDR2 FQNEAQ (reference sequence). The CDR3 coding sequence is TGTGCCAGCAGCTTAGAGGTAGCCAACACTGAAGCTTTCTTT. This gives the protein CASSLEVANTEAFF.

The CDR3 loop is CATSGTSFNEQYF. CDR3 DNA sequence: TGTGCCACCAGTGGGACTAGCTTCAACGAGCAGTACTTC. The chain recombines TRBV24-1 with TRBJ2-7, with 8 bases fitting TRBD2. CDR3 length equals 13 residues. The V segment lost 5 bases and the J segment 5 bases; nucleotides outside the gene matches: 4. Germline V CDR1 and CDR2: KGHDR, SFDVKD.

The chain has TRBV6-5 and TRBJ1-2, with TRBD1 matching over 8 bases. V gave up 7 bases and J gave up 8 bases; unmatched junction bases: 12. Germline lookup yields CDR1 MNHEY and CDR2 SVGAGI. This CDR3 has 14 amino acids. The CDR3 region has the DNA TGTGCCAGCACCGAGGACAGGGAGTTTCGGGGCTACACCTTC. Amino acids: CASTEDREFRGYTF.